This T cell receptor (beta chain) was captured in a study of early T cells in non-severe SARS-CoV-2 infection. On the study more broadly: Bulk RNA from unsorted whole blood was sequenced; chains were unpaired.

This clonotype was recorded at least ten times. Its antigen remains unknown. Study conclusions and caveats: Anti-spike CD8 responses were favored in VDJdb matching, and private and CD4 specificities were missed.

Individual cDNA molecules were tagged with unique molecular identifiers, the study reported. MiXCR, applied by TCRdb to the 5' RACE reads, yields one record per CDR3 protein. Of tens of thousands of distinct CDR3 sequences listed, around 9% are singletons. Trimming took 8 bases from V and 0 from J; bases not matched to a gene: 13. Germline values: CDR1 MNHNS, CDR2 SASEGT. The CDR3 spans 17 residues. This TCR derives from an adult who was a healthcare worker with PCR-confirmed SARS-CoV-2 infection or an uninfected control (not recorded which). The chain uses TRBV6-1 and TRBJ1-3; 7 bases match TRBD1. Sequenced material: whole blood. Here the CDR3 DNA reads TGTGCCAGCGCCAGAACGGGCGACAGGGCCTCTGGAAACACCATATATTTT. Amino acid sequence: CASARTGDRASGNTIYF.